The 24 T cell receptor beta chains given below trace back to one sample, sequenced in a study of siplizumab effects on memory and regulatory T cells. TCRdb's copy holds only in-frame clones and misses some; the assay was immunoSEQ multiplex PCR. The sample lists approximately 65,000 clones, approximately 87% occurring once. Specimen: memory CD4+ T cells sorted from blood. The source is a human donor in good health.

CDR3 sequence (DNA): TGTGCCAGCAGCCAAAACAGGGAGGTCGGCTACACCTTC. Residues: CASSQNREVGYTF. The chain has TRBV7-9 and TRBJ1-2, with TRBD1 as a possible D gene (6 bases). Germline V gene sequence: CDR1 SEHNR, CDR2 FQNEAQ (reference sequence). The CDR3 covers 13 residues. The germline V and J ends were trimmed by 5 bases and 8 bases, with 15 bases remaining between them.

The V and J genes are TRBV18 and TRBJ2-3, with no clear D. The V gene's germline CDR1 is KGHSH and CDR2 LQKENI. V lost 3 bases and J lost 2, with 9 bases in between. The CDR3 spans 14 residues. CDR3 coding DNA: TGTGCCAGCTCACCGGAGCAGAACACAGATACGCAGTATTTT. Its protein is CASSPEQNTDTQYF.

This clone was picked up one time. The CDR3: CASSPPRTGTIQETQYF. The CDR3 DNA reads TGTGCCAGCTCACCGCCGAGGACAGGGACCATCCAAGAGACCCAGTACTTC. The genes are TRBV18 and TRBJ2-5; 8 bases map to TRBD1. Looked up from germline, CDR1 is KGHSH and CDR2 is LQKENI. The CDR3 covers 17 residues. The junction had 10 bases not matched to a gene; V was cut back by 3 bases and J by 1 base. Full variable domain (rest looked up from reference TRBV18 and TRBJ2-5): NAGVMQNPRHLVRRRGQEARLRCSPMKGHSHVYWYRQLPEEGLKFMVYLQKENIIDESGMPKERFSAEFPKEGPSILRIQQVVRGDSAAYFCASSPPRTGTIQETQYFGPGTRLLVL.

The gene calls are TRBV7-3 and TRBJ1-2, with 11 bases aligning to TRBD1. The CDR3 totals 18 residues. The V gene's germline CDR1 is SGHTA and CDR2 FQGTGA. J was trimmed by 1 base and V by 1 base; bases with no gene match: 8. DNA for the CDR3: TGTGCCAGCAGCTTAATAAGCCTGGGACAGGGGGTTAACTATGGCTACACCTTC. Translated, it gives CASSLISLGQGVNYGYTF.

This clone was counted a single time. The rearrangement uses TRBV7-3 and TRBJ1-1; D is unclear. The germline V gene encodes CDR1 SGHTA and CDR2 FQGTGA. The CDR3 totals 13 residues. Trimming pared 6 bases from V and 1 base from J, leaving 9 bases between. The CDR3, as DNA: TGTGCCAGCAGTGTACAGAAGAACACTGAAGCTTTCTTT. This translates into CASSVQKNTEAFF.

As to this clone: This same CDR3 is encoded by further DNA sequences in the sample. The chain employs TRBV5-6 and TRBJ1-4; D remains unclear. The germline V and J ends were trimmed by 3 bases and 4 bases, with 13 bases remaining between them. CDR3 size: 15 residues. CDR1 and CDR2 from the germline V gene are SGHDT and YYEEEE. The CDR3 here is CASSSPGGSNEKLFF. CDR3 nucleotide sequence: TGTGCCAGCAGCTCACCGGGAGGCAGTAATGAAAAACTGTTTTTT.

The rearrangement links TRBV19 to TRBJ2-1; 9 bases match TRBD2. CDR3 length equals 16 residues. The trim removed 4 bases at V and 0 bases at J, leaving 4 bases unmatched. Germline CDR1 and CDR2: LNHDA and SQIVND (reference sequence). The CDR3 reads CASSTNSGSSYNEQFF. The DNA for the CDR3 is TGTGCCAGTAGTACCAATAGCGGGAGCTCCTACAATGAGCAGTTCTTC.

This chain uses TRBV5-4 with TRBJ2-2; D is possibly TRBD2 (6 bases). Germline V gene sequence: CDR1 SGHNT, CDR2 YYREEE (reference sequence). V gave up 3 bases and J gave up 9 bases, with 21 bases separating them. The CDR3 has 16 amino acids. CDR3 sequence (DNA): TGTGCCAGCAGCTCCCACCTGCGGGAAGCTTCCCGGGAGCTGTTTTTT. It yields the protein CASSSHLREASRELFF.

The chain carries TRBV5-1 and TRBJ2-5, with TRBD1 matching 7 bases. V trimming: 2 bases; J trimming: 2 bases; junction bases outside the gene matches: 6. This CDR3 region has 15 residues. The V gene's germline CDR1 is SGHRS and CDR2 YFSETQ. The CDR3 DNA is TGCGCCAGCAGCTTAACAGGGGCGGGTCAAGAGACCCAGTACTTC. Amino acids: CASSLTGAGQETQYF. Filled out from reference TRBV5-1 and TRBJ2-5, the complete variable domain reads KAGVTQTPRYLIKTRGQQVTLSCSPISGHRSVSWYQQTPGQGLQFLFEYFSETQRNKGNFPGRFSGRQFSNSRSEMNVSTLELGDSALYLCASSLTGAGQETQYFGPGTRLLVL.

The chain combines TRBV11-3 with TRBJ2-1, with D uncertain. The CDR3 loop spans 16 amino acids. CDR1 is SGHNT and CDR2 is YENEEA in the germline V gene. Trimming pared 5 bases from V and 4 bases from J, leaving 18 bases between. The CDR3 reads CASSLGSAGRYNEQFF. Here the CDR3 DNA reads TGTGCCAGCAGCCTAGGATCGGCAGGTCGGTACAATGAGCAGTTCTTC.

For the CDR3, the DNA is TGTGCCAGCAGCCAAGTTTCAGGGACGGGTCAGCCCCAGCATTTT. It is translated as CASSQVSGTGQPQHF. The chain carries TRBV4-2 and TRBJ1-5; D perhaps matches TRBD1 (5 bases). Trimming removed 1 base from V and 6 bases from J, with 13 bases in between. The CDR3 covers 15 residues. CDR1 and CDR2 from the germline V gene are LGHNA and YNFKEQ.

The genes are TRBV28 and TRBJ1-6; a weak D match, TRBD1 (5 bases). The CDR3 is 16 residues long. CDR1 MDHEN and CDR2 SYDVKM come from the germline V gene. Trimming stripped 6 bases from V and 8 bases from J, with 20 bases between. The CDR3 sequence is CASSPAGRDGYSPLHF. The CDR3 coding sequence is TGTGCCAGCAGCCCGGCAGGAAGGGACGGATATTCACCCCTCCACTTT. Based on the CDR3 plus reference TRBV28 and TRBJ1-6, the full variable domain is DVKVTQSSRYLVKRTGEKVFLECVQDMDHENMFWYRQDPGLGLRLIYFSYDVKMKEKGDIPEGYSVSREKKERFSLILESASTNQTSMYLCASSPAGRDGYSPLHFGNGTRLTVT.

Of note for this clone: At one end the junction does not follow the germline gene, possibly because of a read error. The J gene is TRBJ1-2, the V gene TRBV27; 7 nucleotides agree with TRBD1. The CDR3 has 14 residues. Looked up from germline, CDR1 is MNHEY and CDR2 is SMNVEV (reference sequence). The CDR3 DNA follows: TGTGCCAGCAGTTTAGGCGACAGGGCGGGCGGCTGCACCTTC. This codes for CASSLGDRAGGCTF.

The chain recombines TRBV5-1 with TRBJ1-3; D not certain. CDR1 and CDR2 (germline): SGHRS, YFSETQ. Trimming shortened V by 4 bases and J by 2 bases, and 13 bases separated the two germline ends. This CDR3 is built from 15 residues. CDR3 DNA sequence: TGCGCCAGCAGCCCGGTCGACGGTACTGGAAACACCATATATTTT. Its protein product is CASSPVDGTGNTIYF.

This chain links TRBV18 with TRBJ2-7; possibly TRBD1 for D (5 bases). This CDR3 is 18 amino acids long. Germline V gene lookup returns CDR1 KGHSH and CDR2 LQKENI. Trimming shortened V by 6 bases and J by 4 bases, and 28 bases separated the two germline ends. This CDR3 reads CASSHFRQHPSPFYEQYF. In DNA form, the CDR3 reads TGTGCCAGCTCCCACTTCCGACAGCACCCCTCACCGTTTTACGAGCAGTACTTC.

CDR3 region: CASSLLGASGNEQFF. The DNA of the CDR3 is TGTGCCAGCAGCTTATTGGGGGCCTCCGGGAATGAGCAGTTCTTC. The chain couples TRBV7-3 to TRBJ2-1; D might be TRBD1 (6 bases). The CDR3 runs 15 residues. The V end was cut by 2 bases, the J end by 7 bases, with 15 bases between. Germline V gene sequence: CDR1 SGHTA, CDR2 FQGTGA. The full variable domain, completed using reference TRBV7-3 and TRBJ2-1, is GAGVSQTPSNKVTEKGKYVELRCDPISGHTALYWYRQSLGQGPEFLIYFQGTGAADDSGLPNDRFFAVRPEGSVSTLKIQRTERGDSAVYLCASSLLGASGNEQFFGPGTRLTVL.

The chain carries TRBV9 and TRBJ2-3, with TRBD2 matching over 7 bases. V lost 4 bases, J lost 5 bases, and 7 bases stayed unmatched. CDR3 length equals 14 residues. The V gene's germline CDR1 is SGDLS and CDR2 YYNGEE. CDR3 sequence reads: CASSLGTNRDTQYF. CDR3 DNA: TGTGCCAGCAGCCTGGGGACTAACCGAGATACGCAGTATTTT.

The rearrangement links TRBV10-3 to TRBJ1-1; no reliable D call. This CDR3 has 13 amino acids. Trimming pared 10 bases from V and 2 bases from J, leaving 14 bases between. CDR1 is ENHRY, CDR2 SYGVKD, per germline. CDR3 nucleotide sequence: TGTGCCAGTTCGCAGCCGTCAAACACTGAAGCTTTCTTT. Its protein product is CASSQPSNTEAFF.

CDR3 amino acids: CASSTVGGGPYEQYF. The CDR3 DNA sequence: TGCGCCAGCAGCACTGTGGGAGGAGGGCCCTACGAGCAGTACTTC. The J gene is TRBJ2-7, the V gene TRBV5-1; perhaps TRBD2 as D (6 bases). From germline, CDR1 is SGHRS and CDR2 YFSETQ. This CDR3 comprises 15 residues. With 4 bases removed from V and 2 bases from J, the gap between germline ends came to 16 bases.

The chain links TRBV10-3 to TRBJ1-2, with D perhaps TRBD1 (5 bases). The CDR3 covers 16 residues. V lost 4 bases, J lost 3 bases, and 18 bases lay in between. Germline V gene data show CDR1 as ENHRY and CDR2 as SYGVKD. In DNA, the CDR3 is TGTGCCATCAGTGTCGGGGCTCTCCAGATCGACTATGGCTACACCTTC. It codes for CAISVGALQIDYGYTF.

V gene TRBV5-6 combines with J gene TRBJ2-1, with a tentative D call TRBD2 (6 bases). This CDR3 region has 14 residues. Trimming removed 2 bases from V and 6 bases from J, with 12 bases in between. The germline gives CDR1 SGHDT, CDR2 YYEEEE. The CDR3 region is CASSLWRGPNEQFF. CDR3 coding DNA: TGTGCCAGCAGCTTATGGCGGGGTCCCAATGAGCAGTTCTTC.

The J gene is TRBJ2-3, the V gene TRBV6-6; no clear D gene. The V and J ends lost 4 bases and 4 bases respectively, with 3 bases between them. Germline values: CDR1 MNHNY, CDR2 SVGAGI (reference sequence). The CDR3 has 11 residues. CDR3 in amino acids: CASSSADTQYF. The CDR3 bases are TGTGCCAGCAGTTCGGCAGATACGCAGTATTTT.

The chain employs TRBV6-5 and TRBJ2-7; no clear D. The CDR3 sequence is 15 residues long. CDR1 is MNHEY, CDR2 SVGAGI, per germline. V lost 0 bases to trimming and J lost 1 base, with 10 bases between them. The CDR3 coding sequence is TGTGCCAGCAGTTACTCGAGTGCCTTATCCTACGAGCAGTACTTC. It codes for CASSYSSALSYEQYF.

V is TRBV7-3 and J is TRBJ2-7; D may be TRBD1 or TRBD2 (5 bases each). In germline, CDR1 is SGHTA, CDR2 FQGTGA. V was clipped by 5 bases and J by 6 bases, with 14 bases between them. The CDR3 has 13 amino acids. The CDR3 sequence is CASSLTRDREQYF. CDR3 DNA: TGTGCCAGCAGCCTTACTCGGGACCGCGAGCAGTACTTC.